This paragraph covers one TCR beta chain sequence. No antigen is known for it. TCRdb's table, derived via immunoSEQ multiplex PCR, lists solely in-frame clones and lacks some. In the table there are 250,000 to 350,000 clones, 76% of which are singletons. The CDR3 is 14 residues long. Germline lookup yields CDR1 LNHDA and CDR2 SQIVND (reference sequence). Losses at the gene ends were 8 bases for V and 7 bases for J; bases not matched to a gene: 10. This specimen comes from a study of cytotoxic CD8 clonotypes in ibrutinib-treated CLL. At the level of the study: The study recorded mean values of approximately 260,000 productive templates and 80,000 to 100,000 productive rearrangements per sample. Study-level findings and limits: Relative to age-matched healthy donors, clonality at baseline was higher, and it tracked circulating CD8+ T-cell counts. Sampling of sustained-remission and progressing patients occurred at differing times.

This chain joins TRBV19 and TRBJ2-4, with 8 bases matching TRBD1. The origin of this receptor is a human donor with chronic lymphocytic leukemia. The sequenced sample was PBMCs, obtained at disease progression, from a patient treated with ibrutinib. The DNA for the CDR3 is TGTGCCAGTGAGCAGGGGGCGCAGGGGAACATTCAGTACTTC. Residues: CASEQGAQGNIQYF.